Shown below are 11 T cell receptor beta chains from a single sample sequenced in a study of T cells after yellow fever vaccination. TCRdb ran MiXCR on the 5' RACE reads and lists one entry per CDR3 protein. This repertoire shows hundreds of thousands of distinct CDR3 sequences, around 3.9% found once; its top ten account for 23%. The starting material was PBMCs, obtained on the day of the yellow fever booster vaccination. These receptors originate from a man younger than 35 who received the YFV17D yellow fever vaccine.

This clonotype was counted many times. The junction departs from the called germline gene at one end, perhaps through a read error. The chain combines TRBV20-1 with TRBJ2-3; D is tentatively TRBD1 or TRBD2 (5 bases each). Germline V gene sequence: CDR1 DFQATT, CDR2 SNEGSKA (reference sequence). There are 12 residues in the CDR3. The CDR3 DNA follows: TGCAGTACTAGAGGGGCCGGAGATACGCAGTATTTT. Encoded protein: CSTRGAGDTQYF.

This clonotype was observed many times. The V call is TRBV5-1, the J call TRBJ1-2; possibly TRBD1 for D (6 bases). The CDR3 is 14 amino acids. Per germline, CDR1 SGHRS and CDR2 YFSETQ. Trimming pared 4 bases from V and 7 bases from J, leaving 17 bases between. CDR3: CASSVTSGGRGYTF. The CDR3 DNA sequence: TGCGCCAGCAGCGTAACATCGGGGGGCCGTGGCTACACCTTC.

The gene calls are TRBV20-1 and TRBJ2-7, with D tentatively TRBD1 or TRBD2 (5 bases each). The CDR3 contains 13 residues. The germline CDR1 and CDR2 sequences are DFQATT and SNEGSKA (reference sequence). V shed 3 bases and J shed 6 bases, with 15 bases lying between them. The CDR3 DNA follows: TGCAGTGCTAGGTTCCCCGAGGGACGCGAGCAGTACTTC. Amino acid sequence: CSARFPEGREQYF.

A few counts support this clonotype. The rearrangement joins TRBV6-5 to TRBJ2-5; 9 nucleotides align to TRBD2. The CDR3 contains 16 residues. With 6 bases clipped from V and 1 base from J, the junction kept 9 bases outside the gene matches. CDR1 and CDR2 from the germline V gene are MNHEY and SVGAGI. This CDR3 reads CASSAVAGDLQETQYF. The CDR3 DNA follows: TGTGCCAGCAGCGCAGTAGCGGGGGACCTCCAAGAGACCCAGTACTTC.

This clonotype was found many times. The chain has TRBV4-1 and TRBJ1-2; no reliable D call. Between the trimmed V and J ends, which lost 1 base and 4 bases, there was a span of 13 bases. The CDR3 runs to 15 residues. Germline CDR1 MGHRA, CDR2 YSYEKL. This CDR3 is CASSQAFEGGYGYTF. Here the CDR3 DNA reads TGCGCCAGCAGCCAAGCCTTCGAGGGCGGCTATGGCTACACCTTC.

This clonotype was seen a few times. The rearrangement joins TRBV5-1 to TRBJ2-5, with a weak D call TRBD2 (6 bases). The length of the CDR3 is 13 residues. CDR1 and CDR2 from the germline V gene are SGHRS and YFSETQ. The V gene lost 3 bases and the J gene lost 5 bases, with 11 bases spanning the gap. This CDR3 reads CASSSGLFETQYF. The CDR3, as DNA: TGCGCCAGCAGCTCGGGACTCTTCGAGACCCAGTACTTC.

This clonotype has only a few counts. The CDR3 coding sequence is TGTGCCAGCAGTTACGAGGGACATAAGGGTTCACCCCTCCACTTT. Encoded protein: CASSYEGHKGSPLHF. This chain links TRBV6-5 with TRBJ1-6; a weak D match, TRBD1 (6 bases). This CDR3 is 15 amino acids long. V gave up 2 bases and J gave up 9 bases, with 14 bases separating them. Germline CDR1 MNHEY, CDR2 SVGAGI.

V usage is TRBV11-2 and J usage is TRBJ2-7, with TRBD1 matching over 9 bases. This CDR3 is built from 14 residues. Per the germline V gene, CDR1 is SGHAT and CDR2 is FQNNGV. V was clipped by 5 bases and J by 5 bases; unmatched bases: 7. CDR3 amino acids: CASSPSRDRDEQYF. DNA of the CDR3: TGTGCCAGCAGCCCGTCCCGGGACAGGGACGAGCAGTACTTC.

This clonotype was seen many times. The rearrangement links TRBV3-1 to TRBJ1-4; maybe TRBD1 (5 bases). CDR3 size: 13 residues. The V end lost 10 bases, the J end lost 6 bases, and 15 bases lay between the germline ends. CDR1 LGHDT and CDR2 YNNKEL come from the germline V gene (reference sequence). CDR3 amino acids: CATEGDTDEKLFF. DNA for the CDR3: TGTGCCACAGAAGGGGATACTGATGAAAAACTGTTTTTT.

The chain recombines TRBV7-3 with TRBJ1-1; D is undetermined. The V end was cut by 4 bases, the J end by 2 bases, with 11 bases between. This CDR3 comprises 14 residues. Per the germline V gene, CDR1 is SGHTA and CDR2 is FQGTGA. The DNA of the CDR3 is TGTGCCAGCAGCTCCAATATGTTCAACACTGAAGCTTTCTTT. Protein: CASSSNMFNTEAFF.

DNA for the CDR3: TGTGCCAGCATGGGAGCACAGGGAGTTACCGGGGAGCTGTTTTTT. Amino acids: CASMGAQGVTGELFF. The genes are TRBV6-5 and TRBJ2-2; tentatively, D is TRBD1 (6 bases). Germline V CDR1 and CDR2: MNHEY, SVGAGI. V lost 7 bases to trimming and J lost 5 bases, with 17 bases between them. This CDR3 comprises 15 residues.